This T cell receptor beta chain was captured by sequencing in a study of blood T cell repertoires in COVID-19. Profiled with immunoSEQ multiplex PCR; TCRdb holds only in-frame clones, not every one. The table has 400,000 to 550,000 clones, around 89% seen once; the top ten hold 4% to 5.5%. V was clipped by 6 bases and J by 1 base, with 15 bases between them. The CDR3 runs to 15 residues. Germline loops: CDR1 MNHNY, CDR2 SVGAGI (reference sequence). This sequence joins TRBV6-6 and TRBJ2-5, with D perhaps TRBD1 (5 bases). The sequence came from a woman younger than 45 with acute or convalescent COVID-19. The sample was peripheral blood. This CDR3 reads CASRNLQGGQETQYF. The CDR3 DNA sequence: TGTGCCAGCAGAAACCTCCAGGGTGGCCAAGAGACCCAGTACTTC.